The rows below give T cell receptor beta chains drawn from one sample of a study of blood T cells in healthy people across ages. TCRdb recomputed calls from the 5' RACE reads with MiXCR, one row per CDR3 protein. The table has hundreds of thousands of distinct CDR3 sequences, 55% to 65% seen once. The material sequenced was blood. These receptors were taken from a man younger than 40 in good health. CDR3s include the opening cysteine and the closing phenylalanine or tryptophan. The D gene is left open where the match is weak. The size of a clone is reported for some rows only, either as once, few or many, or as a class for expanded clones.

DNA: TGTGCCAGCAGCGTATACGAGCGGGGGGTCCCCTACGAGCAGTACTTC
CDR3: CASSVYERGVPYEQYF
J: TRBJ2-7
V: TRBV9
size: -
D: TRBD2

DNA: TGCAGTGCTAGCCGGCAGGGCGGTGAGCAGTTCTTC
CDR3: CSASRQGGEQFF
J: TRBJ2-1
V: TRBV20-1
size: -
D: -

DNA: TGTGCCAGCAGCCCGACGAGTGTTCTCCAAACCCAGTACTTC
CDR3: CASSPTSVLQTQYF
J: TRBJ2-5
V: TRBV12-3/TRBV12-4
size: -
D: -

DNA: TGCGCCAGCAGCTTGGAGGTCGGACAGGGCATTGCAGATACGCAGTATTTT
CDR3: CASSLEVGQGIADTQYF
J: TRBJ2-3
V: TRBV5-1
size: few
D: TRBD1

DNA: TGCGCCAGCAGCTTGGTAGTTGGTAGTGAGGATACGCAGTATTTT
CDR3: CASSLVVGSEDTQYF
J: TRBJ2-3
V: TRBV5-1
size: -
D: -

DNA: TGTGCCAGCAGTGGTCAGCGAACCTACAATGAGCAGTTCTTC
CDR3: CASSGQRTYNEQFF
J: TRBJ2-1
V: TRBV2
size: -
D: -

DNA: TGCGCCAGCAGCCAAGGCGACAGTCCAACTAATGAAAAACTGTTTTTT
CDR3: CASSQGDSPTNEKLFF
J: TRBJ1-4
V: TRBV4-1
size: -
D: -

DNA: TGCGCCAGCAGCCCCTGGACTAGCGGCGGAGTACAAGAGACCCAGTACTTC
CDR3: CASSPWTSGGVQETQYF
J: TRBJ2-5
V: TRBV5-1
size: -
D: TRBD2

DNA: TGTGCCAGCAGCGTAATGGGGGACGGAGAAGCTTTCTTT
CDR3: CASSVMGDGEAFF
J: TRBJ1-1
V: TRBV9
size: -
D: -

DNA: TGTGCCAGCAGACGGGACAGGGCCTACGAGCAGTACTTC
CDR3: CASRRDRAYEQYF
J: TRBJ2-7
V: TRBV6-2/TRBV6-3
size: -
D: TRBD1

DNA: TGTGCCAGCAGTTTCGGACAGGGGGCCTACGAGCAGTTCTTC
CDR3: CASSFGQGAYEQFF
J: TRBJ2-1
V: TRBV27
size: -
D: TRBD1

DNA: TGTGCCAGCCACGGCCGGGGGGGCGGTTCAGATACGCAGTATTTT
CDR3: CASHGRGGGSDTQYF
J: TRBJ2-3
V: TRBV28
size: -
D: TRBD2

DNA: TGTGCCAGCACCGATAGTTCATATGTTGGTGAGACCCAGTACTTC
CDR3: CASTDSSYVGETQYF
J: TRBJ2-5
V: TRBV5-5
size: once
D: -

DNA: TGTGCCAGCAGCCCCGGTACGACAGGGAACTATGGCTACACCTTC
CDR3: CASSPGTTGNYGYTF
J: TRBJ1-2
V: TRBV12-3/TRBV12-4
size: -
D: TRBD1

DNA: TGCGCCAGCAGCCAAGGGGCAGGACCGAAGGAGACCCAGTACTTC
CDR3: CASSQGAGPKETQYF
J: TRBJ2-5
V: TRBV4-3
size: few
D: -

DNA: TGTGCCAGCTCACCTGCGGGAGATGGCTACACCTTC
CDR3: CASSPAGDGYTF
J: TRBJ1-2
V: TRBV18
size: -
D: -

DNA: TGTGCCAGCATTTCAGGCCAGGGCCTCCCCTACGAGCAGTACTTC
CDR3: CASISGQGLPYEQYF
J: TRBJ2-7
V: TRBV12-3/TRBV12-4
size: -
D: -

DNA: TGCAGTGCTAGAGATCAGACTAGCGGCTCCTACGAGCAGTACTTC
CDR3: CSARDQTSGSYEQYF
J: TRBJ2-7
V: TRBV20-1
size: few
D: TRBD2

DNA: TGTGCCAGCAGTACGGGCTCTCGAGGCTACACCTTC
CDR3: CASSTGSRGYTF
J: TRBJ1-2
V: TRBV27
size: few
D: -

DNA: TGTGCCAGCAGCGTAGCCGGGTTAGCAGTTACGGAGACCCAGTACTTC
CDR3: CASSVAGLAVTETQYF
J: TRBJ2-5
V: TRBV9
size: -
D: -

DNA: TGTGCCAGCTCACCAGGGGCAGCCCACTCCCAAGAGACCCAGTACTTC
CDR3: CASSPGAAHSQETQYF
J: TRBJ2-5
V: TRBV18
size: few
D: -

DNA: TGTGCCATCTGTGGGAGCTCCTATAATTCACCCCTCCACTTT
CDR3: CAICGSSYNSPLHF
J: TRBJ1-6
V: TRBV10-3
size: -
D: -

DNA: TGTGCCTATCTGGGGAGCTCCTACGAGCAGTACTTC
CDR3: CAYLGSSYEQYF
J: TRBJ2-7
V: TRBV10-3
size: few
D: -

DNA: TGTGCCAGCAGGTCCGGGACAGGGCACACTGAAGCTTTCTTT
CDR3: CASRSGTGHTEAFF
J: TRBJ1-1
V: TRBV6-6
size: -
D: TRBD1

DNA: TGTGCCAGCAGGTTCGCCGGGACTAGCGGGGTAAATGAGCAGTACTTC
CDR3: CASRFAGTSGVNEQYF
J: TRBJ2-5
V: TRBV7-2
size: -
D: TRBD2

DNA: TGTGCCAGCAGCTTGTTGGCTTCTGCGTTCTATGGCTACACCTTC
CDR3: CASSLLASAFYGYTF
J: TRBJ1-2
V: TRBV7-9
size: once
D: -

DNA: TGTGCCAGCAGCCAAGAAGACGGAGACACCGGGGAGCTGTTTTTT
CDR3: CASSQEDGDTGELFF
J: TRBJ2-2
V: TRBV4-2
size: -
D: -

DNA: TGTGCCAGCAGCTTAGTTTATGAAAAACTGTTTTTT
CDR3: CASSLVYEKLFF
J: TRBJ1-4
V: TRBV7-9
size: -
D: -

DNA: TGTGCCAGCAGCCAAGGCCAGGGGGCCGGGTTTGGCTACACCTTC
CDR3: CASSQGQGAGFGYTF
J: TRBJ1-2
V: TRBV14
size: -
D: TRBD1

DNA: TGTGCCAGCAGGGGCGATTCTTTGGCTTACGAGCAGTACTTC
CDR3: CASRGDSLAYEQYF
J: TRBJ2-7
V: TRBV6-2/TRBV6-3
size: -
D: -

DNA: TGCAGCTCCGAACTTCTCAGTTACACAGATACGCAGTATTTT
CDR3: CSSELLSYTDTQYF
J: TRBJ2-3
V: TRBV29-1
size: -
D: -

DNA: TGTGCCAGCAGTAAAAGGGGGGACAGATACAATGAGCAGTTCTTC
CDR3: CASSKRGDRYNEQFF
J: TRBJ2-1
V: TRBV25-1
size: few
D: -

DNA: TGTGCCAGCAGACGGGGGGCCGCAAATGAGCAGTTCTTC
CDR3: CASRRGAANEQFF
J: TRBJ2-1
V: TRBV25-1
size: -
D: -

DNA: TGTGCCAGCAGTTACTCGAAGACAGGGGACCCCAATGAGCAGTTCTTC
CDR3: CASSYSKTGDPNEQFF
J: TRBJ2-1
V: TRBV6-5
size: -
D: TRBD1

DNA: TGCAGTGCTAAGGACACGGACAGGCATTACGAGCAGTACTTC
CDR3: CSAKDTDRHYEQYF
J: TRBJ2-7
V: TRBV20-1
size: -
D: TRBD1

DNA: TGTGCCGGCAGCCCCGGACACGGGGCGTACGAGCAGTACTTC
CDR3: CAGSPGHGAYEQYF
J: TRBJ2-7
V: TRBV7-8
size: -
D: -

DNA: TGTGCCAGCAGTTCGGGACAGCACTCCTACAATGAGCAGTTCTTC
CDR3: CASSSGQHSYNEQFF
J: TRBJ2-1
V: TRBV7-9
size: -
D: TRBD1